The clone carrying this T cell receptor beta chain has at least ten counts. CDR3 length equals 15 residues. Trimming left V 3 bases short and J 5 bases short, with 16 bases between. Germline assignment: CDR1 SGHTA and CDR2 FQGNSA. The CDR3 regions of TCR beta were amplified from RNA transcripts. The study used the HTBI primer set for a first-round RT-PCR of the TCR CDR3. Each CDR3 protein gets one entry after TCRdb re-called the multiplex PCR reads with MiXCR. Among over 450,000 distinct CDR3 sequences listed, approximately 15% were seen once. The record originates from a study of T cells in Graves' hyperthyroidism and ophthalmopathy.

The origin of this receptor is a woman under 30 with Graves' hyperthyroidism. This chain links TRBV7-2 with TRBJ1-2; unclear D gene. The sequencing sample was made of blood. The CDR3 sequence: CASSFYRTSSYGYTF. CDR3 DNA: TGTGCCAGCAGCTTTTACAGAACTAGTTCTTATGGCTACACCTTC.